This T cell receptor beta chain was identified during a study of T cell changes during pregnancy in multiple sclerosis. Clones were read by immunoSEQ multiplex PCR, and TCRdb kept only the in-frame ones, dropping some. In the table there are about 98,000 clones, 92% of which are singletons. The ends were cut back, 5 bases at V and 3 bases at J, with 4 bases in the middle. This CDR3 contains 11 residues. CDR1 and CDR2 (germline): SGHTA, FQGNSA. The sample was peripheral blood, taken after pregnancy. The chain has TRBV7-2 and TRBJ1-1; D not certain. The TCR sequence derives from a female donor in good health, enrolled as a control in a pregnancy study. The chain's CDR3 is CASSPYTEAFF. The CDR3, as DNA: TGTGCCAGCAGCCCGTACACTGAAGCTTTCTTT.